These 28 T cell receptor beta chains were sequenced from one sample in a study of blood T cell repertoires in COVID-19. Profiling relied on immunoSEQ multiplex PCR, and the TCRdb table lists in-frame clones only, not all of them. This table holds around 67,000 clones, 88% found once. Material: peripheral blood. The receptors here all came from a woman older than 75 with active or convalescent COVID-19.

The rearrangement uses TRBV19 and TRBJ2-2, with no clear D. V was clipped by 8 bases and J by 5 bases, with 9 bases between them. Germline CDR1 LNHDA, CDR2 SQIVND (reference sequence). The CDR3 sequence is 12 residues long. In DNA, the CDR3 is TGTGCCAGTTCCCTTCCGACCGGGGAGCTGTTTTTT. Its protein is CASSLPTGELFF.

V and J are TRBV9 and TRBJ2-5; D is ambiguous. Trimming stripped 2 bases from V and 0 bases from J, with 5 bases between. Looked up from germline, CDR1 is SGDLS and CDR2 is YYNGEE. The CDR3 loop spans 13 amino acids. In DNA, the CDR3 is TGTGCCAGCAGCGTTTCGGACCAAGAGACCCAGTACTTC. Its protein is CASSVSDQETQYF.

The chain combines TRBV27 with TRBJ1-5; no firm D call. This CDR3 comprises 13 residues. Per germline, CDR1 MNHEY and CDR2 SMNVEV (reference sequence). Trimming stripped 4 bases from V and 9 bases from J, with 13 bases between. DNA of the CDR3: TGTGCCAGCAGTTCCCGGACTTTCGGGCCCCAGCATTTT. It specifies CASSSRTFGPQHF.

This rearrangement joins TRBV27 to TRBJ2-5; D gene uncertain. Germline V lookup: CDR1 MNHEY, CDR2 SMNVEV (reference sequence). There are 13 residues in the CDR3. V shed 5 bases and J shed 5 bases, with 12 bases lying between them. The DNA for the CDR3 is TGTGCCAGCAGTCTGCGTCTGTGGGAGACCCAGTACTTC. This translates into CASSLRLWETQYF.

The V gene is TRBV11-2, the J gene TRBJ2-7; TRBD1 might be the D (5 bases). The CDR3 is 14 amino acids. Germline CDR1 and CDR2: SGHAT and FQNNGV. Trimming removed 2 bases from V and 2 bases from J, with 10 bases in between. The CDR3 DNA reads as TGTGCCAGCAGCTTAACGACAGTCCCCTACGAGCAGTACTTC. Its translation: CASSLTTVPYEQYF.

The chain employs TRBV5-1 and TRBJ2-7, with 8 bases aligning to TRBD2. The CDR3 runs 14 residues. In germline, CDR1 is SGHRS, CDR2 YFSETQ. V shed 0 bases, J shed 4 bases, and the junction held 3 bases outside the gene matches. This CDR3 is CASSLEAGVYEQYF. The CDR3 DNA follows: TGCGCCAGCAGCTTGGAAGCGGGAGTATACGAGCAGTACTTC. Complete variable domain (other parts from reference TRBV5-1 and TRBJ2-7): KAGVTQTPRYLIKTRGQQVTLSCSPISGHRSVSWYQQTPGQGLQFLFEYFSETQRNKGNFPGRFSGRQFSNSRSEMNVSTLELGDSALYLCASSLEAGVYEQYFGPGTRLTVT.

The chain combines TRBV5-5 with TRBJ1-5, with no clear D. The CDR3 runs to 14 residues. Germline CDR1 reads SGHKS; CDR2 reads YYEKEE (reference sequence). Deletions cut 2 bases from V and 3 bases from J, with 9 bases between. The CDR3 bases are TGTGCCAGCAGCTTTTCGGGAATCAATCAGCCCCAGCATTTT. This translates into CASSFSGINQPQHF.

The rearrangement joins TRBV5-4 to TRBJ1-1; maybe TRBD1 (5 bases). CDR1 SGHNT and CDR2 YYREEE come from the germline V gene (reference sequence). This CDR3 has 14 residues. With 4 bases removed from V and 0 bases from J, the gap between germline ends came to 10 bases. For the CDR3, the DNA is TGTGCCAGCAGCCCGGACATGGTGAACACTGAAGCTTTCTTT. Its protein product is CASSPDMVNTEAFF.

The rearrangement joins TRBV30 to TRBJ1-2; perhaps TRBD1 as D (5 bases). V lost 0 bases, J lost 0 bases, and 11 bases lay in between. Per germline, CDR1 GTSNPN and CDR2 SVGIG (reference sequence). The length of the CDR3 is 15 residues. CDR3 sequence: CAWSVRGGANYGYTF. The CDR3 DNA follows: TGTGCCTGGAGTGTAAGGGGCGGTGCTAACTATGGCTACACCTTC.

This sequence joins TRBV29-1 and TRBJ2-1; tentative D call: TRBD1 (6 bases). This CDR3 is 13 amino acids long. The V gene lost 3 bases and the J gene lost 6 bases, with 12 bases spanning the gap. The V gene's germline CDR1 is SQVTM and CDR2 ANQGSEA. The CDR3: CSVDPGQFNEQFF. In nucleotides, the CDR3 is TGCAGCGTTGACCCCGGACAGTTCAATGAGCAGTTCTTC.

The rearrangement links TRBV27 to TRBJ1-2, with 7 bases lining up with TRBD1. Per the germline V gene, CDR1 is MNHEY and CDR2 is SMNVEV (reference sequence). The CDR3 runs 15 residues. Trimming removed 5 bases from V and 3 bases from J; junction bases left unmatched: 9. The CDR3 nucleotides read TGTGCCAGCAGTCCATGGACAGGTATGGACTATGGCTACACCTTC. It encodes CASSPWTGMDYGYTF.

This clone was seen just once. The chain combines TRBV11-3 with TRBJ2-7, with TRBD2 identical over 11 bases. The germline CDR1 and CDR2 sequences are SGHNT and YENEEA. CDR3 size: 16 residues. J lost 7 bases, V lost 6 bases, and 14 bases had no gene match. CDR3 residues: CASRSGLAGGAREQYF. The CDR3 nucleotides are TGTGCCAGCAGGTCGGGGCTAGCGGGAGGTGCTCGGGAGCAGTACTTC.

The chain has TRBV9 and TRBJ2-3; D is uncertain. The CDR3 is 13 amino acids. V was trimmed by 0 bases and J by 5 bases, leaving 7 bases between them. CDR1 SGDLS and CDR2 YYNGEE come from the germline V gene. The CDR3 spells CASSVATGDTQYF. In DNA form, the CDR3 reads TGTGCCAGCAGCGTAGCTACGGGAGATACGCAGTATTTT.

The V and J genes are TRBV7-2 and TRBJ1-5; TRBD1 agrees at 7 bases. The CDR3 totals 14 residues. Trimming cost V 5 bases and J 7 bases; bases outside gene matches: 8. The germline V gene encodes CDR1 SGHTA and CDR2 FQGNSA. CDR3 DNA: TGTGCCAGCAGCCCGACAGGGTCAGACCAGCCCCAGCATTTT. This translates into CASSPTGSDQPQHF.

The chain recombines TRBV2 with TRBJ2-7; TRBD1 matches 9 bases. Losses at the gene ends were 10 bases for V and 1 base for J; bases not matched to a gene: 8. CDR3 size: 14 residues. From germline, CDR1 is SNHLY and CDR2 FYNNEI. CDR3 sequence: CATHRGRASYEQYF. DNA for the CDR3: TGTGCCACCCACAGGGGGCGTGCGTCCTACGAGCAGTACTTC.

The rearrangement uses TRBV5-1 and TRBJ1-4, with D uncertain. CDR1 is SGHRS and CDR2 is YFSETQ in the germline V gene. This CDR3 region has 13 residues. V lost 5 bases and J 8 bases, leaving 13 bases between the germline ends. The DNA of the CDR3 is TGCGCCAGCAGTTCAGGAGCGGGGGAAAAACTGTTTTTT. Residues: CASSSGAGEKLFF.

This rearrangement joins TRBV2 to TRBJ1-4, with 9 bases matching TRBD1. Germline values: CDR1 SNHLY, CDR2 FYNNEI. Trimming took 6 bases from V and 8 from J; bases not matched to a gene: 7. This CDR3 is built from 14 residues. The CDR3 loop reads CASRDRTGEEKLFF. DNA of the CDR3: TGTGCCAGCAGGGATAGGACAGGGGAGGAAAAACTGTTTTTT.

CDR3 amino acids: CASSRDTTLFYQETQYF. Written as DNA, the CDR3 is TGCGCCAGCAGCCGCGACACCACTTTATTCTACCAAGAGACCCAGTACTTC. The chain carries TRBV5-1 and TRBJ2-5; D remains ambiguous. Germline lookup yields CDR1 SGHRS and CDR2 YFSETQ. This CDR3 has 17 amino acids. With 4 bases removed from V and 0 bases from J, the gap between germline ends came to 19 bases.

V usage is TRBV6-5 and J usage is TRBJ1-1; D remains ambiguous. This CDR3 is built from 14 residues. Germline CDR1 is MNHEY and CDR2 is SVGAGI. Trimming pared 2 bases from V and 0 bases from J, leaving 7 bases between. CDR3 DNA sequence: TGTGCCAGCAGTTACGGGGAGGTGAACACTGAAGCTTTCTTT. Protein product: CASSYGEVNTEAFF.

The rearrangement joins TRBV7-2 to TRBJ2-1; TRBD2 matches 8 bases. J lost 6 bases, V lost 0 bases, and 10 bases had no gene match. The CDR3 covers 17 residues. CDR1 is SGHTA, CDR2 FQGNSA, per germline. CDR3 DNA: TGTGCCAGCAGCTTAGCGCCAGCGGGGGCGGGGGGCAATGAGCAGTTCTTC. It specifies CASSLAPAGAGGNEQFF.

The chain combines TRBV5-4 with TRBJ1-4; D uncertain. This CDR3 is built from 14 residues. Germline V CDR1 and CDR2: SGHNT, YYREEE (reference sequence). Trimming took off 1 base at V and 6 bases at J, with 10 bases between the two ends. CDR3: CASSLTGVDEKLFF. The CDR3 bases are TGTGCCAGCAGCTTGACCGGGGTGGATGAAAAACTGTTTTTT.

This chain joins TRBV2 and TRBJ2-1; D possibly corresponds to TRBD2 (6 bases). Germline V gene data show CDR1 as SNHLY and CDR2 as FYNNEI. Trimming shortened V by 3 bases and J by 9 bases, and 18 bases separated the two germline ends. CDR3 length equals 15 residues. The CDR3 loop reads CASSERREVLGEQFF. As DNA, the CDR3 is TGTGCCAGCAGTGAGCGCAGGGAGGTCTTGGGTGAGCAGTTCTTC.

The chain carries TRBV12-3 or TRBV12-4 and TRBJ2-7; no reliable D call. This CDR3 contains 11 residues. Between the trimmed V and J ends, which lost 2 bases and 6 bases, there was a span of 5 bases. CDR3 sequence reads: CASSLSGEQYF. DNA of the CDR3: TGTGCCAGCAGTTTATCAGGCGAGCAGTACTTC.

V gene TRBV24-1 combines with J gene TRBJ2-3; 9 positions match TRBD1. J lost 0 bases, V lost 2 bases, and 8 bases had no gene match. The CDR3 has 18 residues. Germline V CDR1 and CDR2: KGHDR, SFDVKD. CDR3 in amino acids: CATSDSGRDRASTDTQYF. In DNA, the CDR3 is TGTGCCACCAGTGATTCGGGCCGGGACAGGGCTAGCACAGATACGCAGTATTTT.

The rearrangement links TRBV5-1 to TRBJ1-6, with D maybe TRBD1 (6 bases). This CDR3 comprises 13 residues. CDR1 is SGHRS, CDR2 YFSETQ, per germline. The V end was cut by 2 bases, the J end by 13 bases, with 13 bases between. The CDR3 nucleotides are TGCGCCAGCAGCTTACAGGGTAATAATCCCCTCCACTTT. The encoded protein is CASSLQGNNPLHF.

J is TRBJ1-1 and V is TRBV5-1; perhaps TRBD1 as D (5 bases). The CDR3 runs to 15 residues. The V end lost 0 bases, the J end lost 6 bases, and 15 bases lay between the germline ends. Germline loops: CDR1 SGHRS, CDR2 YFSETQ. This chain's CDR3 is CASSLVITGSAEAFF. The DNA for the CDR3 is TGCGCCAGCAGCTTGGTAATCACAGGTTCGGCTGAAGCTTTCTTT. Using reference TRBV5-1 and TRBJ1-1 for the parts outside the CDR3, the full variable domain is KAGVTQTPRYLIKTRGQQVTLSCSPISGHRSVSWYQQTPGQGLQFLFEYFSETQRNKGNFPGRFSGRQFSNSRSEMNVSTLELGDSALYLCASSLVITGSAEAFFGQGTRLTVV.

The chain combines TRBV7-9 with TRBJ1-3, with unresolved D. The CDR3 extends over 14 amino acids. V lost 1 base, J lost 7 bases, and 11 bases lay in between. Germline lookup yields CDR1 SEHNR and CDR2 FQNEAQ (reference sequence). This CDR3 is CASSLDKSSNTIYF. CDR3 bases: TGTGCCAGCAGCTTAGATAAGAGTAGCAACACCATATATTTT.

V and J are TRBV4-1 and TRBJ2-5; 14 nucleotides match TRBD2. V lost 1 base, J lost 4 bases, and 14 bases stayed unmatched. The CDR3 covers 20 residues. Germline V gene data show CDR1 as MGHRA and CDR2 as YSYEKL. The CDR3 DNA reads as TGCGCCAGCAGCCAAGGGACTAGCGGGGGGTCAGGGTGGGGAGGAGAGACCCAGTACTTC. It is translated as CASSQGTSGGSGWGGETQYF.